These 8 T cell receptor beta chains were sequenced from one sample in a study of CD8+CD57+ T cells in acquired aplastic anemia. The template for TCR beta VDJ and CDR3 sequence profiling was genomic DNA. TCRdb reprocessed the reads via MiXCR and lists one record per CDR3 protein. The sample yields hundreds of thousands of distinct CDR3 sequences, approximately 56% seen once. Sequencing was carried out using sorted CD4+, CD8+, or CD8+CD57+ T cells (not recorded which) from PBMCs. These receptors were taken from a human donor with severe aplastic anemia or a healthy control (not recorded which).

This clonotype appeared a single time. V gene TRBV2 combines with J gene TRBJ1-1, with D tentatively TRBD1 (5 bases). This CDR3 is 14 amino acids long. Germline CDR1 SNHLY, CDR2 FYNNEI. V lost 9 bases and J 0 bases, leaving 14 bases between the germline ends. Written as DNA, the CDR3 is TGTGCCAGTGTTCTGGAGGGGATGAACACTGAAGCTTTCTTT. Encoded protein: CASVLEGMNTEAFF.

V and J are TRBV7-3 and TRBJ2-1; 14 bases agree with TRBD2. This CDR3 region has 15 residues. Germline V gene data show CDR1 as SGHTA and CDR2 as FQGTGA. J lost 9 bases, V lost 5 bases, and 6 bases had no gene match. The DNA of the CDR3 is TGTGCCAGCAGCGCGACTAGCGGGGGGGTCGGTGAGCAGTTCTTC. Its translation: CASSATSGGVGEQFF.

In its sample, this clonotype was seen a few times. The V and J genes are TRBV20-1 and TRBJ2-7, with TRBD1 identical over 10 bases. This CDR3 spans 13 amino acids. Germline V gene lookup returns CDR1 DFQATT and CDR2 SNEGSKA (reference sequence). V dropped 5 bases and J dropped 2; count of bases not matched to a gene: 3. The DNA of the CDR3 is TGCAGTGCTGGGACAGGGGCCCCCTACGAGCAGTACTTC. It yields the protein CSAGTGAPYEQYF.

The V gene is TRBV7-2, the J gene TRBJ2-5, with 14 bases identical to TRBD2. The CDR3 runs to 19 residues. The V segment lost 2 bases and the J segment 5 bases; nucleotides outside the gene matches: 13. Germline V gene lookup returns CDR1 SGHTA and CDR2 FQGNSA. The CDR3, as DNA: TGTGCCAGCAGCTTACGAGTCGGACTAGCGGGAGGTCGCGGGGAGACCCAGTACTTC. Translating it yields CASSLRVGLAGGRGETQYF.

This clonotype was counted ten times or more. The chain employs TRBV7-3 and TRBJ2-1; D is undetermined. Per germline, CDR1 SGHTA and CDR2 FQGTGA. V shed 0 bases and J shed 4 bases, with 7 bases lying between them. The CDR3 contains 14 residues. The CDR3 spells CASSLTDRYNEQFF. Written as DNA, the CDR3 is TGTGCCAGCAGCTTAACTGATAGGTACAATGAGCAGTTCTTC. Using reference TRBV7-3 and TRBJ2-1 for the parts outside the CDR3, the full variable domain is GAGVSQTPSNKVTEKGKYVELRCDPISGHTALYWYRQSLGQGPEFLIYFQGTGAADDSGLPNDRFFAVRPEGSVSTLKIQRTERGDSAVYLCASSLTDRYNEQFFGPGTRLTVL.

This clonotype showed up just once. V is TRBV2 and J is TRBJ2-5, with 11 positions matching TRBD1. CDR3 length: 17 amino acids. The V gene's germline CDR1 is SNHLY and CDR2 FYNNEI. V shed 7 bases, J shed 0 bases, and the junction held 10 bases outside the gene matches. The DNA for the CDR3 is TGTGCCAGCACCCGGACAGGGGGCGCGAGGAACCAAGAGACCCAGTACTTC. Translated, it gives CASTRTGGARNQETQYF. The full variable domain, with the rest looked up from reference TRBV2 and TRBJ2-5, is EPEVTQTPSHQVTQMGQEVILRCVPISNHLYFYWYRQILGQKVEFLVSFYNNEISEKSEIFDDQFSVERPDGSNFTLKIRSTKLEDSAMYFCASTRTGGARNQETQYFGPGTRLLVL.

This clonotype was seen repeatedly, ten times or more. V is TRBV16 and J is TRBJ1-1; D may be TRBD1 (6 bases). This CDR3 has 15 residues. CDR1 is KGHSY and CDR2 is FQNENV in the germline V gene. Trimming took off 0 bases at V and 2 bases at J, with 10 bases between the two ends. This CDR3 reads CASSQSRTANTEAFF. The CDR3 DNA reads TGTGCCAGCAGCCAATCCAGGACAGCTAACACTGAAGCTTTCTTT. Looking up the rest from reference TRBV16 and TRBJ1-1 gives the full variable domain: GEEVAQTPKHLVRGEGQKAKLYCAPIKGHSYVFWYQQVLKNEFKFLISFQNENVFDETGMPKERFSAKCLPNSPCSLEIQATKLEDSAVYFCASSQSRTANTEAFFGQGTRLTVV.

This clonotype was detected ten times or more. In nucleotides, the CDR3 is TGTGCCAGCAGCCCAGAGCTACGAAAGGGGGAGACCCAGTACTTC. Residues: CASSPELRKGETQYF. The rearrangement joins TRBV5-8 to TRBJ2-5, with TRBD1 as a possible D gene (5 bases). The CDR3 runs 15 residues. The V and J ends lost 4 bases and 5 bases respectively, with 18 bases between them. Germline V gene lookup returns CDR1 SGHTS and CDR2 YDEGEE.